These 7 T cell receptor beta chains came from one sample sequenced in a study of patients and donors after allogeneic stem cell transplantation. In TCRdb, the RT-PCR reads were re-called with MiXCR into one record per CDR3 protein. The profile shows 900,000 to 1,000,000 distinct CDR3 sequences, over 15% of them singletons. Specimen: blood, either unsorted or a sorted T cell fraction (not recorded which). The receptors stem from a human donor who was either an allogeneic HSCT recipient or a stem cell or donor lymphocyte infusion donor (not recorded which). It is not recorded whose cells these are; they may come from a transplant donor.

In its sample, this clonotype was seen a few times. V gene TRBV9 combines with J gene TRBJ2-2; the D is unclear. Trimming pared 4 bases from V and 0 bases from J, leaving 13 bases between. The CDR3 is 16 residues long. The germline gives CDR1 SGDLS, CDR2 YYNGEE. In nucleotides, the CDR3 is TGTGCCAGCAGCCCCAGAGCGACTTCGAACACCGGGGAGCTGTTTTTT. Translation gives CASSPRATSNTGELFF.

This clonotype showed up many times. The rearrangement uses TRBV5-5 and TRBJ2-1, with TRBD2 matching 12 bases. The CDR3 covers 17 residues. CDR1 and CDR2 from the germline V gene are SGHKS and YYEKEE (reference sequence). The J segment lost 0 bases and the V segment lost 1 base, leaving 2 bases of the junction unmatched. CDR3 DNA sequence: TGTGCCAGCAGCTTGAGACTAGCGGGGGTCTCCTACAATGAGCAGTTCTTC. Translated: CASSLRLAGVSYNEQFF.

This clonotype was found a few times. The chain's CDR3 is CASSPGSSEQFF. CDR3 sequence (DNA): TGTGCCAGCAGCCCGGGTAGTAGTGAGCAGTTCTTC. The V call is TRBV5-5, the J call TRBJ2-1; D remains ambiguous. V lost 4 bases and J 9 bases, leaving 11 bases between the germline ends. Germline lookup yields CDR1 SGHKS and CDR2 YYEKEE (reference sequence). This CDR3 spans 12 amino acids. The whole variable domain, filled in from reference TRBV5-5 and TRBJ2-1, reads DAGVTQSPTHLIKTRGQQVTLRCSPISGHKSVSWYQQVLGQGPQFIFQYYEKEERGRGNFPDRFSARQFPNYSSELNVNALLLGDSALYLCASSPGSSEQFFGPGTRLTVL.

This rearrangement joins TRBV28 to TRBJ2-7, with D possibly matching TRBD2 (6 bases). The CDR3 loop spans 16 amino acids. Trimming took off 2 bases at V and 2 bases at J, with 16 bases between the two ends. The germline V gene encodes CDR1 MDHEN and CDR2 SYDVKM. The CDR3 DNA follows: TGTGCCAGCAGTTTAGGGTTACGACTAGGAACCTACGAGCAGTACTTC. Amino acids: CASSLGLRLGTYEQYF.

The chain links TRBV20-1 to TRBJ2-2, with TRBD1 matching over 7 bases. Germline trimming cut 5 bases from V and 0 bases from J; bases unmatched to any gene: 6. The CDR3 consists of 15 residues. Germline V lookup: CDR1 DFQATT, CDR2 SNEGSKA (reference sequence). Here the CDR3 reads CSALMTGSNTGELFF. As DNA, the CDR3 is TGCAGTGCTCTGATGACAGGGTCGAACACCGGGGAGCTGTTTTTT.

The sample holds a few counts of this clonotype. V is TRBV12-3 or TRBV12-4 and J is TRBJ1-2; weak D call: TRBD1 (5 bases). CDR3 length: 14 amino acids. V lost 5 bases and J 2 bases, leaving 12 bases between the germline ends. The CDR3 spells CASSAGDGNYGYTF. The DNA for the CDR3 is TGTGCCAGCAGTGCCGGGGACGGGAACTATGGCTACACCTTC.

This clonotype was detected a few times. The J gene is TRBJ2-2, the V gene TRBV5-1; no reliable D call. The CDR3 is made up of 13 amino acids. Trimming took off 0 bases at V and 6 bases at J, with 6 bases between the two ends. CDR1 is SGHRS, CDR2 YFSETQ, per germline. CDR3 sequence: CASSLEQAGELFF. The CDR3 nucleotides read TGCGCCAGCAGCTTGGAACAAGCCGGGGAGCTGTTTTTT.